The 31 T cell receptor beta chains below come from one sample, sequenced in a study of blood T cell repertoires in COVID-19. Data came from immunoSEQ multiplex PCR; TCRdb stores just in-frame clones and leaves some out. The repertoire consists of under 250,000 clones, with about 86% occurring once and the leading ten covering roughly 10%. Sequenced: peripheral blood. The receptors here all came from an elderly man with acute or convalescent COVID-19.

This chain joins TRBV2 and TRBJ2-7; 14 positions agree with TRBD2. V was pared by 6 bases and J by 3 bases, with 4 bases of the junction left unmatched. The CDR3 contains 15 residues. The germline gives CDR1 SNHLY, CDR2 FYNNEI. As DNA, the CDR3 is TGTGCCAGCAGCCCGACTAGCGGGAGGGGCTACGAGCAGTACTTC. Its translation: CASSPTSGRGYEQYF.

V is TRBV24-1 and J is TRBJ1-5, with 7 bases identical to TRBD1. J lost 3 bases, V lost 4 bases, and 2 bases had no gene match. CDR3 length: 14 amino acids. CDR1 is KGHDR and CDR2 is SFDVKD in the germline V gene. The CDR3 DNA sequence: TGTGCCACCAGTGAGGGACAGATCAATCAGCCCCAGCATTTT. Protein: CATSEGQINQPQHF.

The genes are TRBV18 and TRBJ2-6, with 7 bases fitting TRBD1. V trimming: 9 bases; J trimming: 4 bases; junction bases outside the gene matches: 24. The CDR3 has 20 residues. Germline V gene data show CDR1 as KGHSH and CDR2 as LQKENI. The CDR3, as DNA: TGTGCCAGTGGAACGTCCGCCGACAGGGATTCGGGCGGCGGGGCCAACGTCCTGACTTTC. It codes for CASGTSADRDSGGGANVLTF.

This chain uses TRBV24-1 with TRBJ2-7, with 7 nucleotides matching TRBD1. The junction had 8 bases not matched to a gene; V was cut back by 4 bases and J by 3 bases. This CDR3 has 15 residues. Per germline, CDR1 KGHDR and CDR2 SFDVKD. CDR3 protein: CATSDAQGNGYEQYF. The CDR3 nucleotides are TGTGCCACCAGTGACGCACAGGGGAACGGCTACGAGCAGTACTTC.

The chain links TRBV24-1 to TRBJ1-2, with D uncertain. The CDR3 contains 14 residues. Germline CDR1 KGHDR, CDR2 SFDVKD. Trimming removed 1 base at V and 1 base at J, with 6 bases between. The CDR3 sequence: CATSDFGSNYGYTF. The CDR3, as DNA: TGTGCCACCAGTGATTTTGGCAGTAACTATGGCTACACCTTC.

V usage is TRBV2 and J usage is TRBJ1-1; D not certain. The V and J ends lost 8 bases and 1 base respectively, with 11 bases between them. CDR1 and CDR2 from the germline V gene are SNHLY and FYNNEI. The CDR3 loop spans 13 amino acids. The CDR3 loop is CASGLLGNTEAFF. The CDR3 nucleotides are TGTGCCAGCGGACTACTAGGGAACACTGAAGCTTTCTTT.

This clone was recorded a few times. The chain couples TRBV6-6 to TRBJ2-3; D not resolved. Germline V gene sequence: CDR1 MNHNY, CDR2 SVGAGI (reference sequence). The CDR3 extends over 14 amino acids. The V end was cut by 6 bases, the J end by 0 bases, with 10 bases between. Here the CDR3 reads CASRLTSSTDTQYF. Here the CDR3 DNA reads TGTGCCAGCAGACTCACTTCTAGCACAGATACGCAGTATTTT.

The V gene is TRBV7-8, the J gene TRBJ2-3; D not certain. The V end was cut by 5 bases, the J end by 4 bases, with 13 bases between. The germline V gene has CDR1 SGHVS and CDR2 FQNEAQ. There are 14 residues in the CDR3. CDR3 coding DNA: TGTGCCAGCAGCCCCTCCTTCCAGGCAGATACGCAGTATTTT. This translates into CASSPSFQADTQYF.

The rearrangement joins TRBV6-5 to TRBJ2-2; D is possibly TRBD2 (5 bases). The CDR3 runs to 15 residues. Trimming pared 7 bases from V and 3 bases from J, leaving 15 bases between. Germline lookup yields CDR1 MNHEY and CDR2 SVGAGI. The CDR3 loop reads CASMVEGGHTGELFF. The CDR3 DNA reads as TGTGCCAGCATGGTCGAGGGTGGTCACACCGGGGAGCTGTTTTTT.

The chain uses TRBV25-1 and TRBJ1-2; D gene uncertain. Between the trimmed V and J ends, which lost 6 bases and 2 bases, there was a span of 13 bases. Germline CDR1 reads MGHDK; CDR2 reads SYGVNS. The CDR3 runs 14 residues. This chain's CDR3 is CASRRRVYNYGYTF. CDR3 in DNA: TGTGCCAGCAGGAGACGGGTATACAACTATGGCTACACCTTC.

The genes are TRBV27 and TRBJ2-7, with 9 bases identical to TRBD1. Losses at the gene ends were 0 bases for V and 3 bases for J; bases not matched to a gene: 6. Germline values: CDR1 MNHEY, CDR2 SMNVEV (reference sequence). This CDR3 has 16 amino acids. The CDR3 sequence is CASSLSGGQGNYEQYF. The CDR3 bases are TGTGCCAGCAGTTTATCGGGGGGACAGGGCAACTACGAGCAGTACTTC.

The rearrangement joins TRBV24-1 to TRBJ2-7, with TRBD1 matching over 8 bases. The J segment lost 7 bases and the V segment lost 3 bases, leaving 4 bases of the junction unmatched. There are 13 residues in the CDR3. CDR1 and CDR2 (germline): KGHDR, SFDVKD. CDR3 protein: CATSDQGAREQYF. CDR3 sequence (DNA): TGTGCCACCAGTGATCAGGGGGCACGGGAGCAGTACTTC.

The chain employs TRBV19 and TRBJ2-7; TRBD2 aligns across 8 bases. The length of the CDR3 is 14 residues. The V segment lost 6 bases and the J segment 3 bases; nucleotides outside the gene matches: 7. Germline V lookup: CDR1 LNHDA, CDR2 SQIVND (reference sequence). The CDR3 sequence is CASSQSGRGYEQYF. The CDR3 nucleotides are TGTGCCAGTAGCCAGAGCGGGAGAGGCTACGAGCAGTACTTC.

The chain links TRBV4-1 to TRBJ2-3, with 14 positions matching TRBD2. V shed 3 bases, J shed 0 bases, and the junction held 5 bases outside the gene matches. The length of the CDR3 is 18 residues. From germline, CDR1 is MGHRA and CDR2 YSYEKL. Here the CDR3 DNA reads TGCGCCAGCAGCCACGGACTAGCGGGGGGACTAAGCACAGATACGCAGTATTTT. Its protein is CASSHGLAGGLSTDTQYF.

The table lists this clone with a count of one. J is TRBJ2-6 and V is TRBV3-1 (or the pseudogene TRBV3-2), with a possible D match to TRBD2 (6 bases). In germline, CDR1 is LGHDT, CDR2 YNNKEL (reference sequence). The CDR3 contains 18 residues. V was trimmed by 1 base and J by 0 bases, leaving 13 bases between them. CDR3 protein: CASSQAGTLSSGANVLTF. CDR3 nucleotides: TGTGCCAGCAGCCAAGCCGGGACTCTCAGCTCTGGGGCCAACGTCCTGACTTTC.

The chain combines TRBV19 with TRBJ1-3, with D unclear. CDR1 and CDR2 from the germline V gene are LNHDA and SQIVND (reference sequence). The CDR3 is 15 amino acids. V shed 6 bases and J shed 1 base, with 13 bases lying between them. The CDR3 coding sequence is TGTGCCAGTAGGGAGGCCTCGCATTCTGGAAACACCATATATTTT. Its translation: CASREASHSGNTIYF.

Written as DNA, the CDR3 is TGTGCCAGCAGAGCGACAGGGCCAAACATTCAGTACTTC. This encodes CASRATGPNIQYF. The chain employs TRBV6-5 and TRBJ2-4; TRBD1 matches at 7 bases. CDR1 and CDR2 from the germline V gene are MNHEY and SVGAGI. V lost 6 bases to trimming and J lost 6 bases; unmatched junction nucleotides: 5. CDR3 length equals 13 residues.

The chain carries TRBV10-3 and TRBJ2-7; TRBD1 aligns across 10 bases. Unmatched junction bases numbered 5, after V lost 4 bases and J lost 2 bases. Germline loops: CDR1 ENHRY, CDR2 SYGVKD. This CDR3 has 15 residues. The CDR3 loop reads CAISGTGTGAYEQYF. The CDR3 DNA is TGTGCCATCAGTGGCACCGGGACAGGGGCCTACGAGCAGTACTTC.

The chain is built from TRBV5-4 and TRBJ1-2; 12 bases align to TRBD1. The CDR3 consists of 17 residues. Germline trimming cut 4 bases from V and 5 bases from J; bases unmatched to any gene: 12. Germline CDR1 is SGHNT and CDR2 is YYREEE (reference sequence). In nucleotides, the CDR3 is TGTGCCAGCAGCACCTGGGACAGGGGGCGCGTCAAGTATGGCTACACCTTC. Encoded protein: CASSTWDRGRVKYGYTF.

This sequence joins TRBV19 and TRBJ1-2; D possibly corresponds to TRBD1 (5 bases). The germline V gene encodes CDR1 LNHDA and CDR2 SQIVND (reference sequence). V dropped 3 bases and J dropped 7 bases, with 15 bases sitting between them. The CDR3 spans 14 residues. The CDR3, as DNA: TGTGCCAGTAGTATTGTTTCCAGGGCAGGTGGCTACACCTTC. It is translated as CASSIVSRAGGYTF.

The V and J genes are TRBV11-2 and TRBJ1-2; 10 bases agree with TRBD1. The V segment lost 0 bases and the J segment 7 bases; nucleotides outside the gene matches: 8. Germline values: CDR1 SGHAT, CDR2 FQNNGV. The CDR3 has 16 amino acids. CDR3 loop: CASSLDRQGAPLGYTF. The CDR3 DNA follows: TGTGCCAGCAGCTTAGACCGACAGGGGGCCCCGCTTGGCTACACCTTC.

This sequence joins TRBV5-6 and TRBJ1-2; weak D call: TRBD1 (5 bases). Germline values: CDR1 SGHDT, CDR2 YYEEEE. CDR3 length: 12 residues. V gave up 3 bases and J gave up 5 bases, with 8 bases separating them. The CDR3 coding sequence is TGTGCCAGCAGCTCGACAGATTATGGCTACACCTTC. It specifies CASSSTDYGYTF.

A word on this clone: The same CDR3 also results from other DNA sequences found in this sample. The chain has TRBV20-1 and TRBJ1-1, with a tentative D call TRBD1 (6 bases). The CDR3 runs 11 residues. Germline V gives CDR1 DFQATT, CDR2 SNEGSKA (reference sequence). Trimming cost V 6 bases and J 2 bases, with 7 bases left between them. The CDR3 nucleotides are TGCAGTGCCAGGGGAAACACTGAAGCTTTCTTT. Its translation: CSARGNTEAFF.

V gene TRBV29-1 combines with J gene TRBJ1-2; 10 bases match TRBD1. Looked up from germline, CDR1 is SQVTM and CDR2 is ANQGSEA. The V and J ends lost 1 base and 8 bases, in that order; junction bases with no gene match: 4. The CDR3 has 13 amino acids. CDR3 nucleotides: TGCAGCGTTGAAGGAGGGACAGGGGAAGGCTACACCTTC. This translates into CSVEGGTGEGYTF. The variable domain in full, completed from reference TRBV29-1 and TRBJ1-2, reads SAVISQKPSRDICQRGTSLTIQCQVDSQVTMMFWYRQQPGQSLTLIATANQGSEATYESGFVIDKFPISRPNLTFSTLTVSNMSPEDSSIYLCSVEGGTGEGYTFGSGTRLTVV.

The DNA of the CDR3 is TGTGCCAGCAGCACAGGGGGGGGCGCAGGGTCACCCCTCCACTTT. This gives the protein CASSTGGGAGSPLHF. The V gene is TRBV6-5, the J gene TRBJ1-6; 8 nucleotides match TRBD1. Per the germline V gene, CDR1 is MNHEY and CDR2 is SVGAGI. V lost 6 bases to trimming and J lost 10 bases; unmatched junction nucleotides: 11. This CDR3 has 15 residues.

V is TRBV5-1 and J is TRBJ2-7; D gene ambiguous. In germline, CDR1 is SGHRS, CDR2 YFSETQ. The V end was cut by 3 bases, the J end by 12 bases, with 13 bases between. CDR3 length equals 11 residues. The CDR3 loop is CASSWAQPPYF. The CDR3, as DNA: TGCGCCAGCAGCTGGGCACAACCCCCGTACTTC.

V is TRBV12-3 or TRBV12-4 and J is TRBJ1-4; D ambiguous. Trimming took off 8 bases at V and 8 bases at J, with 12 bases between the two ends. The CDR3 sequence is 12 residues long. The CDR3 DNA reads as TGTGCCAGCCTTAGGGAGGGAGAAAAACTGTTTTTT. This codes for CASLREGEKLFF.

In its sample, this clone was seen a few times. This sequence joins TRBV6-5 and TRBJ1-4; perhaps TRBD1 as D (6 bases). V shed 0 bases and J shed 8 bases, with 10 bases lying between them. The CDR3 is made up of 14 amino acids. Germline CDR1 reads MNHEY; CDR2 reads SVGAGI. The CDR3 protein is CASSYSGTREKLFF. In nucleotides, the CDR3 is TGTGCCAGCAGTTACTCTGGGACAAGGGAAAAACTGTTTTTT.

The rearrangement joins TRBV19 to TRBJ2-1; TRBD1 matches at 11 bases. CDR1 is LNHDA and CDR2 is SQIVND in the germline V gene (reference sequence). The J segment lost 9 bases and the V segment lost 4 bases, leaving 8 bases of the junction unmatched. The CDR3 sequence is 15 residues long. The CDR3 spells CASSRRDRGSSEQFF. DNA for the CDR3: TGTGCCAGTAGTAGACGGGACAGGGGGTCCAGTGAGCAGTTCTTC.

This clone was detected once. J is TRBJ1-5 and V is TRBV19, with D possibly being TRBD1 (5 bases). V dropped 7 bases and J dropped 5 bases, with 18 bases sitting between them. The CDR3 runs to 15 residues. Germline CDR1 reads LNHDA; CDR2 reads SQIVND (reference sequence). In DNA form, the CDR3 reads TGTGCCAGTAACGACCGCCGGACAACGTATCAGCCCCAGCATTTT. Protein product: CASNDRRTTYQPQHF.

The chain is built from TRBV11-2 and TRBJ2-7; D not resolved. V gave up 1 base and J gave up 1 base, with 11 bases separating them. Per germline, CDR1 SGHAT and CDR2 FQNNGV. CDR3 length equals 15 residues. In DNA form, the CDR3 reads TGTGCCAGCAGCTTAGGTTTTGTCTTTTCCTACGAGCAGTACTTC. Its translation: CASSLGFVFSYEQYF.